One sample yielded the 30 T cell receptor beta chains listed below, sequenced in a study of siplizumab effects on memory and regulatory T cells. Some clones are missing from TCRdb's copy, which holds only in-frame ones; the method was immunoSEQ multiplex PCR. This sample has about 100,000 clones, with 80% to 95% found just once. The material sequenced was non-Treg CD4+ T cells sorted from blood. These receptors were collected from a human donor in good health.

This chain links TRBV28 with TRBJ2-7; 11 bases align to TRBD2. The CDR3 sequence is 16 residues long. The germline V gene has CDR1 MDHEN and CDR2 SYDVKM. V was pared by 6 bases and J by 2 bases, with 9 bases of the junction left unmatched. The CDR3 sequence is CASSQIAGGVPYEQYF. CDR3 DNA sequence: TGTGCCAGCAGCCAAATAGCGGGAGGGGTACCCTACGAGCAGTACTTC. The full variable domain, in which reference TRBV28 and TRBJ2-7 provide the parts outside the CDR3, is DVKVTQSSRYLVKRTGEKVFLECVQDMDHENMFWYRQDPGLGLRLIYFSYDVKMKEKGDIPEGYSVSREKKERFSLILESASTNQTSMYLCASSQIAGGVPYEQYFGPGTRLTVT.

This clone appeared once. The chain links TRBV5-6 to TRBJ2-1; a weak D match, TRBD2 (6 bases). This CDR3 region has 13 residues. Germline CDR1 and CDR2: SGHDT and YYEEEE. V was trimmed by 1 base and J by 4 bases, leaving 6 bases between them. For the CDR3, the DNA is TGTGCCAGCAGCTTGCGGGGGTACAATGAGCAGTTCTTC. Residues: CASSLRGYNEQFF.

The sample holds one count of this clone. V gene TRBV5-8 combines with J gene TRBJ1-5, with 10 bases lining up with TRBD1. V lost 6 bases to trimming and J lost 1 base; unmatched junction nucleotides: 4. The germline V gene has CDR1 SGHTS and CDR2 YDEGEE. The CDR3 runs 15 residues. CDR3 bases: TGTGCCAGCATGGGACAGGGGTTCAGCAATCAGCCCCAGCATTTT. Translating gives CASMGQGFSNQPQHF.

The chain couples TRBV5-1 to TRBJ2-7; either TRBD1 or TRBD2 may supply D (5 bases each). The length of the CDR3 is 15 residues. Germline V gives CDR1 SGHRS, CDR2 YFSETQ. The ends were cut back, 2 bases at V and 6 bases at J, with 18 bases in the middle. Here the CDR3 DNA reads TGCGCCAGCAGCTTTTCCCCCCTGGGGGTCTCCGAGCAGTACTTC. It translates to CASSFSPLGVSEQYF. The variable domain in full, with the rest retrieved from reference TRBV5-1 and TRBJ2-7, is KAGVTQTPRYLIKTRGQQVTLSCSPISGHRSVSWYQQTPGQGLQFLFEYFSETQRNKGNFPGRFSGRQFSNSRSEMNVSTLELGDSALYLCASSFSPLGVSEQYFGPGTRLTVT.

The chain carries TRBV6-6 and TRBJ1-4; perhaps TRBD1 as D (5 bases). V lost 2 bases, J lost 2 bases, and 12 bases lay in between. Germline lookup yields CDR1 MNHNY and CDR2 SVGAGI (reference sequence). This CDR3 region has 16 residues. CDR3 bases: TGTGCCAGCAGTTACACCAAGGGACGGACTAATGAAAAACTGTTTTTT. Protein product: CASSYTKGRTNEKLFF.

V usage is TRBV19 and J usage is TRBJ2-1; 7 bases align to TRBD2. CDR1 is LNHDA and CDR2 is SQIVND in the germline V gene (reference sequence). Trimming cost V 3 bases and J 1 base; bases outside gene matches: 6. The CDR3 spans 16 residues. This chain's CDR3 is CASSIAGERSYNEQFF. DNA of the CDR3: TGTGCCAGTAGTATTGCGGGGGAACGTTCCTACAATGAGCAGTTCTTC.

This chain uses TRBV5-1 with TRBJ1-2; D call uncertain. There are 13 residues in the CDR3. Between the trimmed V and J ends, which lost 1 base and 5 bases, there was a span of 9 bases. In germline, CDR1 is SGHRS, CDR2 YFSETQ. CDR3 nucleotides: TGCGCCAGCAGCTTGAACATAGAATATGGCTACACCTTC. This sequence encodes CASSLNIEYGYTF.

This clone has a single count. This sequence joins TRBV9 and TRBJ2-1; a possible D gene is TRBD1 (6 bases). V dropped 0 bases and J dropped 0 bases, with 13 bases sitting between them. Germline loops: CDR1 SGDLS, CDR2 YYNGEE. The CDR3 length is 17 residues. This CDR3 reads CASSVATGRFSYNEQFF. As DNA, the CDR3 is TGTGCCAGCAGCGTAGCTACAGGGCGATTCTCCTACAATGAGCAGTTCTTC.

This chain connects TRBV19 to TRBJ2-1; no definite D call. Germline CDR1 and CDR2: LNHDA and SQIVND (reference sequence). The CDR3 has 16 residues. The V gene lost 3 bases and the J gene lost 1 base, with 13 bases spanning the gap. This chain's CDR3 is CASSMTLGSSYNEQFF. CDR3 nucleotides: TGTGCCAGTAGTATGACCCTAGGTAGTTCCTACAATGAGCAGTTCTTC.

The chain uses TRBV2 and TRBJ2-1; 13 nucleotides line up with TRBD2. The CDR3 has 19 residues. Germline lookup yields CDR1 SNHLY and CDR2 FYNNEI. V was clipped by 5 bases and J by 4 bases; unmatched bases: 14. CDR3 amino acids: CASSRLGTSGIGGYNEQFF. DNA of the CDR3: TGTGCCAGCAGTCGCCTAGGGACTAGCGGGATTGGGGGGTACAATGAGCAGTTCTTC.

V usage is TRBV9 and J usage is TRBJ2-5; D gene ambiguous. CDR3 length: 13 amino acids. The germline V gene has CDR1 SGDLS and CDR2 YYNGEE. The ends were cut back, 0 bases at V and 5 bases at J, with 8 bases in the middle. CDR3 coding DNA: TGTGCCAGCAGCGTAGACCTGGGGGAGACCCAGTACTTC. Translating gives CASSVDLGETQYF.

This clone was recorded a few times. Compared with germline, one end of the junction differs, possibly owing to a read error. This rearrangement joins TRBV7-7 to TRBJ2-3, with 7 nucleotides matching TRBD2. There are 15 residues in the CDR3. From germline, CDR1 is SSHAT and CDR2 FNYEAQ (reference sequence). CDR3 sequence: CASSRSSGPTDTQYF. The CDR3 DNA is TGTGCTAGCAGTCGCTCTAGCGGCCCCACAGATACGCAGTATTTT.

The DNA for the CDR3 is TGTGCCAGCAGCGTAGTTCAGGACAGAACCTACAATGAGCAGTTCTTC. Translated: CASSVVQDRTYNEQFF. The chain employs TRBV9 and TRBJ2-1; weak D call: TRBD1 (6 bases). This CDR3 region has 16 residues. Germline V gene sequence: CDR1 SGDLS, CDR2 YYNGEE. Trimming pared 0 bases from V and 2 bases from J, leaving 12 bases between.

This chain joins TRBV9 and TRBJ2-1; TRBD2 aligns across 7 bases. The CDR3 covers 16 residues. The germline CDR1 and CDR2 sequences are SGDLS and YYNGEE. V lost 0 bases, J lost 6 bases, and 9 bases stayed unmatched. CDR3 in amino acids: CASSVAITSALNEQFF. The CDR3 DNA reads TGTGCCAGCAGCGTAGCTATCACTAGCGCGCTCAATGAGCAGTTCTTC.

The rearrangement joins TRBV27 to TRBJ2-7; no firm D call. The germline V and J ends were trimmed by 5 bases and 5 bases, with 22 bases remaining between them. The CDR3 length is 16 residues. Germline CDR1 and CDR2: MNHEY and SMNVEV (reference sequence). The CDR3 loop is CASSPILRHSPNEQYF. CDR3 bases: TGTGCCAGCAGTCCTATTCTTAGACACAGCCCGAACGAGCAGTACTTC.

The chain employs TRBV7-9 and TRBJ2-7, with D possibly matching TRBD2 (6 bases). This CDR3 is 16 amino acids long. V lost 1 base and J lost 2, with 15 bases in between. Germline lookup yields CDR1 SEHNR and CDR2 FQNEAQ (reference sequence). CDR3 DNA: TGTGCCAGCAGCTTAGGAGGCGCTAGCGAACCCTACGAGCAGTACTTC. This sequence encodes CASSLGGASEPYEQYF.

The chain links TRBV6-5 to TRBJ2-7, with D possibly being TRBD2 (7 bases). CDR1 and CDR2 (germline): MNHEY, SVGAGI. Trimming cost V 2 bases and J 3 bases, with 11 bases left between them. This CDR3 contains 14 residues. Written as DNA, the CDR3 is TGTGCCAGCAGTTACGGGGAGGGGGGCTACGAGCAGTACTTC. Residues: CASSYGEGGYEQYF.

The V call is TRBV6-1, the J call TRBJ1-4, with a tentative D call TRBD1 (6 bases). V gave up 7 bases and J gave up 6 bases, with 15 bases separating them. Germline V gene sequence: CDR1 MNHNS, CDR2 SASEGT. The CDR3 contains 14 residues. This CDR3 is CASKGGTPHEKLFF. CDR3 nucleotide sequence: TGTGCCAGCAAGGGCGGGACACCACATGAAAAACTGTTTTTT.

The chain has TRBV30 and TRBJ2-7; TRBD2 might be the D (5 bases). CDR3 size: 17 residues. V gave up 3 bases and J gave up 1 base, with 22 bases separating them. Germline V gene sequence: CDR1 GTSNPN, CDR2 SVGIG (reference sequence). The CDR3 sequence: CAWSDGILSLGSYEQYF. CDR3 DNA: TGTGCCTGGAGCGACGGGATTCTGTCATTGGGTTCCTACGAGCAGTACTTC.

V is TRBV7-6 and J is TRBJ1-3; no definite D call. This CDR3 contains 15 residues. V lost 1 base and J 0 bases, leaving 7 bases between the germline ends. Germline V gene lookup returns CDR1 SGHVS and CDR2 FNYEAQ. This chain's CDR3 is CASSLGSVSGNTIYF. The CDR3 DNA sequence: TGTGCCAGCAGCTTAGGGTCAGTCTCTGGAAACACCATATATTTT.

CDR3 bases: TGCGCCAGCAGCTTGGCGCCGTATCAAGAGACCCAGTACTTC. It specifies CASSLAPYQETQYF. This sequence joins TRBV5-1 and TRBJ2-5, with unresolved D. The CDR3 contains 14 residues. Trimming pared 0 bases from V and 2 bases from J, leaving 8 bases between. Germline V gene data show CDR1 as SGHRS and CDR2 as YFSETQ.

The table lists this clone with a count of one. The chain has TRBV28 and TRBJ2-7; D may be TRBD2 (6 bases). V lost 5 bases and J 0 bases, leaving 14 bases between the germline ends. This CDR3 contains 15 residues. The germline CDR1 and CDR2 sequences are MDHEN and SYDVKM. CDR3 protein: CASSGGRVYSYEQYF. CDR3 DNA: TGTGCCAGCAGTGGAGGGCGGGTGTACTCCTACGAGCAGTACTTC.

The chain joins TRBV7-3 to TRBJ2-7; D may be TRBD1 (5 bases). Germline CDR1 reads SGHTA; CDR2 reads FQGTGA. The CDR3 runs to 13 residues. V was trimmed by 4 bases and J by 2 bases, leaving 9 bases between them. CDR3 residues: CASSSVGAYEQYF. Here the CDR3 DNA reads TGTGCCAGCAGCTCCGTAGGGGCCTACGAGCAGTACTTC.

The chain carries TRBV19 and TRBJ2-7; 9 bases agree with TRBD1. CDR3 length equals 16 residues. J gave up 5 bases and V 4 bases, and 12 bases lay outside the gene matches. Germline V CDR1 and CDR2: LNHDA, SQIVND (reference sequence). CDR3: CASSTYRDRARDEQYF. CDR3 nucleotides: TGTGCCAGTAGTACGTACCGGGACAGGGCGAGGGACGAGCAGTACTTC.

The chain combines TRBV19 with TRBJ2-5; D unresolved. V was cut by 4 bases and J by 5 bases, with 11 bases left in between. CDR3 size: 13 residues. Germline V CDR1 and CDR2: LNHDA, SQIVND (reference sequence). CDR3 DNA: TGTGCCAGTAGTACGGGCGCCTTCGAGACCCAGTACTTC. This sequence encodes CASSTGAFETQYF.

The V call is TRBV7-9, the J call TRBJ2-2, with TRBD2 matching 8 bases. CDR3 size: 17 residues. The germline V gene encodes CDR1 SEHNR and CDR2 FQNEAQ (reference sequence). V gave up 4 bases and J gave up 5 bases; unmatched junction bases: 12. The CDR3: CASSSTGTRVETGELFF. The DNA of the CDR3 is TGTGCCAGCAGCTCTACCGGGACTAGGGTTGAGACCGGGGAGCTGTTTTTT.

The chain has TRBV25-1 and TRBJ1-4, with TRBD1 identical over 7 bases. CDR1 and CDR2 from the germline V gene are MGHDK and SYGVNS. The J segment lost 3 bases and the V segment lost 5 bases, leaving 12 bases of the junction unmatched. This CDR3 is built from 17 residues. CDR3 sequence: CASSPGQLLSSNEKLFF. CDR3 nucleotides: TGTGCCAGCAGTCCGGGACAGCTTCTGTCGTCTAATGAAAAACTGTTTTTT.

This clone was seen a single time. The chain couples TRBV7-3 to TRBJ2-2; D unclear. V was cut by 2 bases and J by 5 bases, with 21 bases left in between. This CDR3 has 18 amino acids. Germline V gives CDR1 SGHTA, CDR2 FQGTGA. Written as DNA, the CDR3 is TGTGCCAGCAGCTTACGGAAGCGCGCAGGTCAACCGACCGGGGAGCTGTTTTTT. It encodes CASSLRKRAGQPTGELFF.

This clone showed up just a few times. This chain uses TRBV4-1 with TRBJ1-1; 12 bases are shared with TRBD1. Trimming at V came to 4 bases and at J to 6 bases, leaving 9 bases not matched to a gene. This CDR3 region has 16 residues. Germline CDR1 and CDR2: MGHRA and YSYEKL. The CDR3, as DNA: TGCGCCAGCAGCCTCGGGACAGGGGGCCGCGGCGCTGAAGCTTTCTTT. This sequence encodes CASSLGTGGRGAEAFF.

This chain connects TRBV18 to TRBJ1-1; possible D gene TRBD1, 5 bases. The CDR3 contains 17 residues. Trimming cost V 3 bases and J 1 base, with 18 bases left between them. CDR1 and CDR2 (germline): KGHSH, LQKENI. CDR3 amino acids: CASSPQVGDRANTEAFF. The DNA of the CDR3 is TGTGCCAGCTCACCTCAGGTTGGTGACAGAGCGAACACTGAAGCTTTCTTT. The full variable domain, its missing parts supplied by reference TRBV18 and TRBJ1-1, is NAGVMQNPRHLVRRRGQEARLRCSPMKGHSHVYWYRQLPEEGLKFMVYLQKENIIDESGMPKERFSAEFPKEGPSILRIQQVVRGDSAAYFCASSPQVGDRANTEAFFGQGTRLTVV.